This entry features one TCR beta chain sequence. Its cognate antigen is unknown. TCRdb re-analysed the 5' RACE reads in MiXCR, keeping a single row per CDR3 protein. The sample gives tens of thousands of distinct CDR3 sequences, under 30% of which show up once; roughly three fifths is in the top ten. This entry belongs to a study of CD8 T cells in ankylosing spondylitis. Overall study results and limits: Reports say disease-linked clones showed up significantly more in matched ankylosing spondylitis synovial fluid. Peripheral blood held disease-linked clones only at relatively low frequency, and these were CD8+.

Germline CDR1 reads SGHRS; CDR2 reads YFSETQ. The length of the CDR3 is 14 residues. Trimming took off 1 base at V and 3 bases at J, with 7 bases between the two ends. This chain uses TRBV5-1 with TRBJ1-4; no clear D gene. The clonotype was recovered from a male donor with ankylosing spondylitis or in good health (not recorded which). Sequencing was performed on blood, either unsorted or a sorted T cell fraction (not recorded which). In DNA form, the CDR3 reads TGCGCCAGCAGCTTGCGAGTACCTAATGAAAAACTGTTTTTT. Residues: CASSLRVPNEKLFF. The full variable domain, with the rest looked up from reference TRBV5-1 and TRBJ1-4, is KAGVTQTPRYLIKTRGQQVTLSCSPISGHRSVSWYQQTPGQGLQFLFEYFSETQRNKGNFPGRFSGRQFSNSRSEMNVSTLELGDSALYLCASSLRVPNEKLFFGSGTQLSVL.